This T cell receptor (beta chain) was recovered during a study of cytotoxic CD8 clonotypes in ibrutinib-treated CLL. Notes on this clone: Its specificity is not known.

The repertoire was sequenced with immunoSEQ multiplex PCR; TCRdb's copy has only in-frame clones and lacks some. Here the sample spans approximately 210,000 clones, roughly 72% being singletons. Regarding the study as a whole: Clonality measured at baseline exceeded age-matched healthy donors, tracking circulating CD8+ T-cell counts.

This TCR derives from a human donor with chronic lymphocytic leukemia. Sequenced material: PBMCs, taken after 24 months of ibrutinib treatment.

DNA of the CDR3: TGCGCCAGCAGCTCTAACTTGCAGGGACTCGGCACAGATACGCAGTATTTT. Translated, it gives CASSSNLQGLGTDTQYF. This chain connects TRBV5-1 to TRBJ2-3; D is possibly TRBD2 (6 bases). Trimming pared 3 bases from V and 1 base from J, leaving 18 bases between. The CDR3 has 17 amino acids. The germline V gene encodes CDR1 SGHRS and CDR2 YFSETQ.